Listed here are 8 T cell receptor beta chains from one sample, sequenced in a study of T cell repertoires in cytomegalovirus infection. TCRdb processed the reads anew with MiXCR; each CDR3 protein has one entry. The profile covers about a million distinct CDR3 sequences, with approximately 31% appearing a single time and around an eighth taken by the ten largest. These receptors lack a known antigen. The sample was cultured CD8+ T cells from PBMCs, taken from culture after CMV antigen stimulation. Every receptor here comes from a human donor in good health (CMV status not recorded). Some clones in this sample may be carry-over from other donors' samples.

The chain is built from TRBV5-1 and TRBJ2-3; 7 bases are a match to TRBD1. CDR1 and CDR2 from the germline V gene are SGHRS and YFSETQ. V shed 9 bases, J shed 0 bases, and the junction held 13 bases outside the gene matches. This CDR3 is 16 amino acids long. This CDR3 reads CANRLGWGQSTDTQYF. CDR3 sequence (DNA): TGCGCCAACAGACTTGGGTGGGGACAGAGCACAGATACGCAGTATTTT.

This sequence joins TRBV15 and TRBJ2-7, with 11 bases identical to TRBD2. Germline V lookup: CDR1 LNHNV, CDR2 YYDKDF (reference sequence). The trim removed 4 bases at V and 0 bases at J, leaving 5 bases unmatched. The CDR3 spans 16 residues. The DNA of the CDR3 is TGTGCCACCAGCACAACTAGCGGGGGACCCTCCTACGAGCAGTACTTC. This sequence encodes CATSTTSGGPSYEQYF.

CDR3 residues: CASGDGSEQFF. For the CDR3, the DNA is TGTGCCAGTGGCGACGGGAGTGAGCAGTTCTTC. This sequence joins TRBV2 and TRBJ2-1, with D maybe TRBD2 (6 bases). Deletions cut 9 bases from V and 9 bases from J, with 12 bases between. The CDR3 has 11 amino acids. Germline V gene data show CDR1 as SNHLY and CDR2 as FYNNEI.

CDR3 in DNA: TGCAGCGTAGACAGGGTAGGGAACACTGAAGCTTTCTTT. It encodes CSVDRVGNTEAFF. The chain combines TRBV29-1 with TRBJ1-1; 7 positions agree with TRBD1. CDR3 size: 13 residues. V was clipped by 6 bases and J by 1 base; unmatched bases: 5. The germline V gene encodes CDR1 SQVTM and CDR2 ANQGSEA.

This clonotype appeared a few times. The chain recombines TRBV19 with TRBJ2-1, with 10 bases lining up with TRBD2. The germline CDR1 and CDR2 sequences are LNHDA and SQIVND (reference sequence). V shed 7 bases, J shed 2 bases, and the junction held 17 bases outside the gene matches. CDR3 length equals 19 residues. The CDR3 protein is CASTLGERGGLFAYNEQFF. CDR3 nucleotides: TGTGCCAGTACTTTGGGGGAGCGGGGGGGCCTCTTCGCCTACAATGAGCAGTTCTTC.

The chain recombines TRBV10-3 with TRBJ1-2, with TRBD1 as a possible D gene (5 bases). CDR3 length equals 13 residues. The V gene's germline CDR1 is ENHRY and CDR2 SYGVKD. Trimming left V 11 bases short and J 10 bases short, with 23 bases between. The CDR3 DNA sequence: TGTGCCGCCACTGCCGGGACCGCGAATGTCTACACCTTC. The encoded protein is CAATAGTANVYTF.

The chain employs TRBV6-6 and TRBJ1-6; perhaps TRBD1 as D (5 bases). Between the trimmed V and J ends, which lost 8 bases and 7 bases, there was a span of 12 bases. The CDR3 has 13 amino acids. CDR1 is MNHNY, CDR2 SVGAGI, per germline (reference sequence). CDR3 in DNA: TGTGCCAGCCAAGGGGACCCGAATTCACCCCTCCACTTT. Protein sequence: CASQGDPNSPLHF.

This clonotype was observed a handful of times. V and J are TRBV7-9 and TRBJ2-7; 9 nucleotides match TRBD1. Germline CDR1 reads SEHNR; CDR2 reads FQNEAQ (reference sequence). The CDR3 spans 12 residues. Unmatched junction bases numbered 4, after V lost 8 bases and J lost 5 bases. CDR3: CASRTGVHEQYF. The CDR3, as DNA: TGTGCCAGCCGGACAGGGGTCCACGAGCAGTACTTC.